The 25 T cell receptor beta chains reported below all come from one sample, sequenced in a study of T cell changes during pregnancy in multiple sclerosis. Here immunoSEQ multiplex PCR was the method, and the copy in TCRdb shows in-frame clones only, minus some. The data hold 80,000 to 100,000 clones, with 80% to 95% observed a single time. The specimen was peripheral blood, collected after pregnancy. All receptors derive from a female donor with multiple sclerosis, enrolled in a pregnancy study.

The chain combines TRBV9 with TRBJ2-7; perhaps TRBD2 as D (6 bases). The CDR3 runs 16 residues. V was pared by 0 bases and J by 3 bases, with 16 bases between. Germline V CDR1 and CDR2: SGDLS, YYNGEE. The CDR3 sequence: CASSVGGGVGHYEQYF. In nucleotides, the CDR3 is TGTGCCAGCAGCGTAGGTGGAGGGGTCGGACACTACGAGCAGTACTTC. Full variable domain (missing parts from reference TRBV9 and TRBJ2-7): DSGVTQTPKHLITATGQRVTLRCSPRSGDLSVYWYQQSLDQGLQFLIQYYNGEERAKGNILERFSAQQFPDLHSELNLSSLELGDSALYFCASSVGGGVGHYEQYFGPGTRLTVT.

This clone was found a few times. CDR3: CASSLEGHTGELFF. The CDR3 nucleotides read TGTGCCAGCAGCTTAGAGGGGCACACCGGGGAGCTGTTTTTT. The chain joins TRBV7-9 to TRBJ2-2, with D perhaps matching TRBD1 (5 bases). The CDR3 covers 14 residues. Germline V gene sequence: CDR1 SEHNR, CDR2 FQNEAQ (reference sequence). The V and J ends lost 1 base and 3 bases respectively, with 6 bases between them.

This clone was found once. The rearrangement uses TRBV5-1 and TRBJ2-1, with 12 bases that match TRBD2. The CDR3 is 15 residues long. The V segment lost 0 bases and the J segment 8 bases; nucleotides outside the gene matches: 3. The germline V gene has CDR1 SGHRS and CDR2 YFSETQ. CDR3 DNA: TGCGCCAGCAGCTTGGGACTAGCGGGAGTGGATGAGCAGTTCTTC. Its protein product is CASSLGLAGVDEQFF.

The chain uses TRBV7-9 and TRBJ2-2; 8 bases match TRBD2. Trimming at V came to 6 bases and at J to 10 bases, leaving 4 bases not matched to a gene. CDR3 length: 12 residues. CDR1 is SEHNR and CDR2 is FQNEAQ in the germline V gene (reference sequence). CDR3 nucleotide sequence: TGTGCCAGCAGTTCAGCGGGAGTGGAGCTGTTTTTT. It codes for CASSSAGVELFF. The whole variable domain, filled in from reference TRBV7-9 and TRBJ2-2, reads DTGVSQNPRHKITKRGQNVTFRCDPISEHNRLYWYRQTLGQGPEFLTYFQNEAQLEKSRLLSDRFSAERPKGSFSTLEIQRTEQGDSAMYLCASSSAGVELFFGEGSRLTVL.

This chain links TRBV7-2 with TRBJ1-5, with TRBD1 matching 9 bases. The J segment lost 7 bases and the V segment lost 4 bases, leaving 8 bases of the junction unmatched. The CDR3 loop spans 15 amino acids. In germline, CDR1 is SGHTA, CDR2 FQGNSA. CDR3 loop: CASSSMDRGRQPQHF. The CDR3 region has the DNA TGTGCCAGCAGCTCGATGGACAGGGGAAGACAGCCCCAGCATTTT.

The chain has TRBV5-4 and TRBJ2-2; TRBD2 aligns across 11 bases. The germline gives CDR1 SGHNT, CDR2 YYREEE (reference sequence). V was clipped by 0 bases and J by 6 bases; unmatched bases: 4. There are 16 residues in the CDR3. CDR3 DNA: TGTGCCAGCAGCTTGGAACTAGCGGGAGTTGCCGGGGAGCTGTTTTTT. Encoded protein: CASSLELAGVAGELFF.

The gene calls are TRBV29-1 and TRBJ1-4, with D possibly being TRBD1 (6 bases). This CDR3 contains 11 residues. From germline, CDR1 is SQVTM and CDR2 ANQGSEA. V lost 5 bases, J lost 12 bases, and 13 bases lay in between. The CDR3, as DNA: TGCAGCGTTCTCGGGGGGGCGGAACTGTTTTTT. This codes for CSVLGGAELFF.

The V call is TRBV20-1, the J call TRBJ2-7; D is uncertain. CDR3 length: 11 amino acids. CDR1 is DFQATT and CDR2 is SNEGSKA in the germline V gene (reference sequence). V lost 6 bases, J lost 7 bases, and 13 bases lay in between. This CDR3 reads CSASGRREQYF. The CDR3 coding sequence is TGCAGTGCCAGTGGGCGTCGGGAGCAGTACTTC.

The chain combines TRBV27 with TRBJ1-2; D is ambiguous. This CDR3 has 15 residues. V gave up 5 bases and J gave up 4 bases, with 17 bases separating them. Germline-derived CDR1 and CDR2 are MNHEY and SMNVEV (reference sequence). The CDR3 nucleotides read TGTGCCAGCAGTCCGGGAAGGGTGTCACGCTATGGCTACACCTTC. It yields the protein CASSPGRVSRYGYTF.

The V call is TRBV11-2, the J call TRBJ1-5; no clear D. Germline values: CDR1 SGHAT, CDR2 FQNNGV. Trimming shortened V by 2 bases and J by 4 bases, and 9 bases separated the two germline ends. The CDR3 totals 14 residues. CDR3 loop: CASSLPTGNQPQHF. DNA of the CDR3: TGTGCCAGCAGCTTACCGACGGGTAATCAGCCCCAGCATTTT. Looking up the rest from reference TRBV11-2 and TRBJ1-5 gives the full variable domain: EAGVAQSPRYKIIEKRQSVAFWCNPISGHATLYWYQQILGQGPKLLIQFQNNGVVDDSQLPKDRFSAERLKGVDSTLKIQPAKLEDSAVYLCASSLPTGNQPQHFGDGTRLSIL.

The rearrangement uses TRBV7-3 and TRBJ1-1, with 7 bases matching TRBD1. The CDR3 covers 17 residues. With V trimmed by 5 bases and J by 5 bases, 17 bases remained unmatched. Germline V gene lookup returns CDR1 SGHTA and CDR2 FQGTGA. CDR3 sequence reads: CASSLNPTGDSGTEAFF. In DNA, the CDR3 is TGTGCCAGCAGCCTCAATCCCACAGGGGATAGTGGTACTGAAGCTTTCTTT.

The chain has TRBV2 and TRBJ2-1; 7 nucleotides align to TRBD1. CDR3 length: 15 residues. Per germline, CDR1 SNHLY and CDR2 FYNNEI. The V segment lost 5 bases and the J segment 3 bases; nucleotides outside the gene matches: 7. This CDR3 reads CASSPDRAGYNEQFF. As DNA, the CDR3 is TGTGCCAGCAGTCCCGACAGGGCTGGCTACAATGAGCAGTTCTTC.

This rearrangement joins TRBV19 to TRBJ2-2; 9 bases match TRBD1. Germline V gene sequence: CDR1 LNHDA, CDR2 SQIVND (reference sequence). The CDR3 is 14 amino acids. J was trimmed by 7 bases and V by 5 bases; bases with no gene match: 5. CDR3 in amino acids: CASSGTGIGGELFF. The CDR3 coding sequence is TGTGCCAGTAGTGGGACAGGGATCGGCGGGGAGCTGTTTTTT.

The chain recombines TRBV6-5 with TRBJ2-5; D perhaps matches TRBD1 (5 bases). V gave up 6 bases and J gave up 5 bases, with 19 bases separating them. The CDR3 covers 15 residues. The germline CDR1 and CDR2 sequences are MNHEY and SVGAGI. CDR3 DNA sequence: TGTGCCAGCAGCCACGGGCAGGGCGGTATGGAGACCCAGTACTTC. Translation: CASSHGQGGMETQYF.

The chain joins TRBV6-6 to TRBJ2-7; perhaps TRBD2 as D (6 bases). Germline V gives CDR1 MNHNY, CDR2 SVGAGI (reference sequence). V lost 2 bases to trimming and J lost 0 bases, with 14 bases between them. CDR3 length: 16 amino acids. The CDR3 sequence: CASSYVSGQYSYEQYF. The CDR3 DNA sequence: TGTGCCAGCAGTTACGTAAGCGGGCAATACTCCTACGAGCAGTACTTC.

This chain uses TRBV19 with TRBJ1-1; possible D gene TRBD1, 6 bases. CDR3 size: 13 residues. Germline loops: CDR1 LNHDA, CDR2 SQIVND (reference sequence). With 6 bases removed from V and 1 base from J, the gap between germline ends came to 9 bases. The CDR3 bases are TGTGCCAGTAGCCAGGGACAGAACACTGAAGCTTTCTTT. This translates into CASSQGQNTEAFF. The full variable domain, in which reference TRBV19 and TRBJ1-1 provide the parts outside the CDR3, is DGGITQSPKYLFRKEGQNVTLSCEQNLNHDAMYWYRQDPGQGLRLIYYSQIVNDFQKGDIAEGYSVSREKKESFPLTVTSAQKNPTAFYLCASSQGQNTEAFFGQGTRLTVV.

This clone came up once. The chain recombines TRBV11-1 with TRBJ1-3; D is unclear. V lost 5 bases to trimming and J lost 0 bases, with 23 bases between them. Per the germline V gene, CDR1 is SGHAT and CDR2 is FQDESV (reference sequence). The CDR3 totals 19 residues. CDR3 loop: CASSPSGPSRTISGNTIYF. The CDR3 DNA sequence: TGTGCCAGCAGCCCAAGCGGCCCCTCGAGGACGATCTCTGGAAACACCATATATTTT. The full variable domain, rest sourced from reference TRBV11-1 and TRBJ1-3, is EAEVAQSPRYKITEKSQAVAFWCDPISGHATLYWYRQILGQGPELLVQFQDESVVDDSQLPKDRFSAERLKGVDSTLKIQPAELGDSAMYLCASSPSGPSRTISGNTIYFGEGSWLTVV.

V is TRBV27 and J is TRBJ2-7; D possibly corresponds to TRBD1 (6 bases). V lost 0 bases to trimming and J lost 2 bases, with 8 bases between them. The CDR3 loop spans 14 amino acids. Germline values: CDR1 MNHEY, CDR2 SMNVEV (reference sequence). The CDR3 DNA is TGTGCCAGCAGTTTATCGCAGGGGCCCTACGAGCAGTACTTC. Its translation: CASSLSQGPYEQYF.

V is TRBV5-8 and J is TRBJ2-3, with a weak D call TRBD2 (6 bases). There are 14 residues in the CDR3. V lost 1 base and J 3 bases, leaving 9 bases between the germline ends. Germline-derived CDR1 and CDR2 are SGHTS and YDEGEE. DNA for the CDR3: TGTGCCAGCAGCTTGAGTGCGGGGACAGATACGCAGTATTTT. Protein sequence: CASSLSAGTDTQYF.

This chain joins TRBV30 and TRBJ1-5; a weak D match, TRBD1 (5 bases). Between the trimmed V and J ends, which lost 3 bases and 4 bases, there was a span of 10 bases. CDR3 length: 13 residues. Germline CDR1 GTSNPN, CDR2 SVGIG (reference sequence). CDR3 in DNA: TGTGCCTGGAGACCTCAGGGAAATCAGCCCCAGCATTTT. Translated: CAWRPQGNQPQHF.

The chain has TRBV12-1 and TRBJ1-3. TRBV12-1 has pseudogene status. The length of the CDR3 is 17 residues. CDR3 sequence: CASSLKRRVSSGNTIYF. CDR3 bases: TGTGCCAGCAGTCTTAAGAGACGGGTTAGCTCTGGAAACACCATATATTTT.

This sequence joins TRBV7-8 and TRBJ2-7; D call uncertain. The CDR3 runs 15 residues. The V gene's germline CDR1 is SGHVS and CDR2 FQNEAQ. V was cut by 3 bases and J by 2 bases, with 14 bases left in between. The CDR3 DNA sequence: TGTGCCAGCAGCTTCGGGTTGTACGAGGCCTACGAGCAGTACTTC. Amino acid sequence: CASSFGLYEAYEQYF.

The chain recombines TRBV7-8 with TRBJ2-7, with 8 bases matching TRBD2. There are 15 residues in the CDR3. The V gene's germline CDR1 is SGHVS and CDR2 FQNEAQ. V was clipped by 1 base and J by 4 bases; unmatched bases: 6. In DNA, the CDR3 is TGTGCCAGCAGCTTAGAACTCAGCGGGAGTTACGAGCAGTACTTC. This translates into CASSLELSGSYEQYF.

Here the CDR3 reads CASSPQGPYMNTEAFF. CDR3 sequence (DNA): TGTGCCAGCAGTCCTCAGGGTCCGTATATGAACACTGAAGCTTTCTTT. This chain uses TRBV2 with TRBJ1-1; D is perhaps TRBD1 (5 bases). Trimming removed 5 bases at V and 0 bases at J, with 16 bases between. The CDR3 spans 16 residues. Germline CDR1 is SNHLY and CDR2 is FYNNEI.

The chain uses TRBV30 and TRBJ1-4; perhaps TRBD1 as D (5 bases). Trimming cost V 1 base and J 0 bases, with 12 bases left between them. This CDR3 spans 16 amino acids. Germline lookup yields CDR1 GTSNPN and CDR2 SVGIG (reference sequence). The CDR3 nucleotides read TGTGCCTGGAGTGGACAGACCAGGCCAACTAATGAAAAACTGTTTTTT. This codes for CAWSGQTRPTNEKLFF.